The rows below give T cell receptor beta chains drawn from one sample of a study of CD8 T cells in ankylosing spondylitis. In TCRdb, the 5' RACE reads were re-called with MiXCR into one record per CDR3 protein. Here the sample spans about 140,000 distinct CDR3 sequences, 30% to 40% being singletons. Sequencing was performed on synovial fluid, either unsorted or a sorted T cell fraction (not recorded which). The receptors were sampled from a male donor with ankylosing spondylitis. The CDR3 runs from the conserved cysteine through the conserved F or W.

v_gene,j_gene,CDR3aa
TRBV7-6,TRBJ1-5,CASSAGTGGQQPQHF
TRBV29-1,TRBJ2-7,CSVEVSGTGGRGEQYF
TRBV5-1,TRBJ2-1,CASSLAGQPRGEQFF
TRBV11-1,TRBJ2-1,CASSSLSTFGTRRNEQFF
TRBV20-1,TRBJ2-1,CSVRGSGRANEQFF
TRBV7-2,TRBJ1-2,CASSLSPGARGRYTF
TRBV28,TRBJ1-1,CASSLSGGTEAFF
TRBV5-5,TRBJ2-2,CASSFPPANTGELFF
TRBV2,TRBJ2-3,CASSGGGKKTDTQYF
TRBV10-3,TRBJ1-2,CAISTTTGSYGYTF
TRBV10-3,TRBJ2-7,CAIGVVRRGSYEQYF
TRBV28,TRBJ1-6,CASSFPTGVSSPLHF
TRBV7-8,TRBJ2-2,CASSLRGGNTGELFF
TRBV10-3,TRBJ1-2,CAISQGQTANGYTF
TRBV6-5,TRBJ1-2,CASSYGQGPYYGYTF
TRBV2,TRBJ1-3,CASNDWTAGNTIYF
TRBV5-5,TRBJ1-3,CASSLTRGQLSGNTIYF
TRBV6-1,TRBJ2-6,CASSGRDRGLSGANVLTF
TRBV7-9,TRBJ2-1,CASSLVVARLTEQFF
TRBV20-1,TRBJ1-1,CSADRGPMNTEAFF
TRBV5-1,TRBJ2-7,CASSPTRRLGYEQYF
TRBV5-5,TRBJ2-7,CASSFLGVHEQYF